This T cell receptor (beta chain) was sequenced for a study of blood T cell repertoires in COVID-19. At the level of the study: Sources were T cells, B-cell-depleted T cells, or PBMCs; the material itself was cDNA or gDNA.

A Seattle source enrolled patients during active infection and followed them longitudinally. As originally analysed: Quantification of nucleated cells was approximated via reference gene primer amplification. Some clones are missing from TCRdb's copy, which holds only in-frame ones; the method was immunoSEQ multiplex PCR. V, J and clone size are those of that table, while D and trimming were read from the DNA. The data hold some 200,000 clones, with 83% observed a single time. The CDR3 consists of 14 residues. Germline-derived CDR1 and CDR2 are PRHDT and FYEKMQ (reference sequence). V lost 0 bases to trimming and J lost 4 bases, with 8 bases between them.

The V call is TRBV13, the J call TRBJ2-3; unclear D gene. What was sequenced was peripheral blood. The TCR sequence derives from a woman in her 30s with COVID-19, enrolled during active disease. The CDR3, as DNA: TGTGCCAGCAGCTTAGGTTCCCTCGCAGATACGCAGTATTTT. Translating gives CASSLGSLADTQYF. Complete variable domain (other parts from reference TRBV13 and TRBJ2-3): AAGVIQSPRHLIKEKRETATLKCYPIPRHDTVYWYQQGPGQDPQFLISFYEKMQSDKGSIPDRFSAQQFSDYHSELNMSSLELGDSALYFCASSLGSLADTQYFGPGTRLTVL.